This entry lists 31 T cell receptor beta chains sequenced from one sample in a study of blood T cell repertoires in COVID-19 (TCRdb year 2020). The library relied on the immunoSEQ multiplex PCR assay. This is the immuneACCESS table as TCRdb keeps it, with only in-frame sequences that have V and J called. A part of the clones is gone; compared with another copy, unresolved V genes explain less than half, and the rest is unexplained. For this sample there are hundreds of thousands of clones; approximately 89% appear just once. The top ten clones comprise around 1.2% of the sample. The material sequenced was PBMCs or T cells enriched from blood (not recorded which). Receptors originate from a woman in her forties with acute COVID-19.

This chain connects TRBV5-1 to TRBJ1-1; the match to TRBD1 covers 8 bases. Per the germline V gene, CDR1 is SGHRS and CDR2 is YFSETQ. The CDR3 totals 15 residues. Germline trimming cut 4 bases from V and 7 bases from J; bases unmatched to any gene: 12. CDR3 DNA sequence: TGCGCCAGCAGCCCCCCGGGACAGGCGGGTTTTGAAGCTTTCTTT. Its translation is CASSPPGQAGFEAFF.

The V call is TRBV28, the J call TRBJ2-2; D not certain. Germline V gene data show CDR1 as MDHEN and CDR2 as SYDVKM. V gave up 3 bases and J gave up 6 bases, with 8 bases separating them. The CDR3 length is 13 residues. DNA of the CDR3: TGTGCCAGCAGTTTGGATCAGGCCGGGGAGCTGTTTTTT. Amino acid sequence: CASSLDQAGELFF.

The J gene is TRBJ2-1, the V gene TRBV24-1; 9 nucleotides align to TRBD2. The CDR3 is 13 amino acids. Trimming removed 10 bases from V and 4 bases from J; junction bases left unmatched: 4. Germline CDR1 KGHDR, CDR2 SFDVKD. CDR3 loop: CATGTSSYNEQFF. CDR3 bases: TGTGCCACGGGGACTAGCTCTTACAATGAGCAGTTCTTC.

The chain carries TRBV5-1 and TRBJ2-5; the match to TRBD2 covers 7 bases. In germline, CDR1 is SGHRS, CDR2 YFSETQ. With V trimmed by 0 bases and J by 5 bases, 10 bases remained unmatched. The CDR3 spans 16 residues. Here the CDR3 DNA reads TGCGCCAGCAGCTTGGCCAATCGGGGGGTTGGGGAGACCCAGTACTTC. Residues: CASSLANRGVGETQYF.

J is TRBJ2-3 and V is TRBV29-1, with 10 bases lining up with TRBD1. The V and J ends lost 0 bases and 3 bases, in that order; junction bases with no gene match: 9. This CDR3 is built from 17 residues. Per germline, CDR1 SQVTM and CDR2 ANQGSEA. DNA of the CDR3: TGCAGCGTTGAAGATATCCCCGGACAGGGGGGGACAGATACGCAGTATTTT. Protein sequence: CSVEDIPGQGGTDTQYF.

This chain links TRBV18 with TRBJ2-6; TRBD1 aligns across 11 bases. CDR3 length: 17 amino acids. The germline gives CDR1 KGHSH, CDR2 LQKENI. The trim removed 4 bases at V and 1 base at J, leaving 3 bases unmatched. CDR3 DNA sequence: TGTGCCAGCTCACTCGGGACAGGGGGTTCTGGGGCCAACGTCCTGACTTTC. As protein: CASSLGTGGSGANVLTF.

V usage is TRBV11-3 and J usage is TRBJ1-2, with TRBD1 matching over 7 bases. Per germline, CDR1 SGHNT and CDR2 YENEEA. The CDR3 loop spans 16 amino acids. V lost 0 bases to trimming and J lost 3 bases; unmatched junction nucleotides: 7. The CDR3 loop is CASSLDLVGQDYGYTF. For the CDR3, the DNA is TGTGCCAGCAGCTTAGATCTGGTAGGACAGGACTATGGCTACACCTTC.

The rearrangement links TRBV30 to TRBJ2-1; 8 bases are a match to TRBD2. Losses at the gene ends were 2 bases for V and 6 bases for J; bases not matched to a gene: 9. This CDR3 has 15 residues. Germline lookup yields CDR1 GTSNPN and CDR2 SVGIG (reference sequence). The chain's CDR3 is CAWSKGPGRANEQFF. The CDR3 bases are TGTGCCTGGAGTAAAGGCCCCGGGAGGGCCAATGAGCAGTTCTTC.

The gene calls are TRBV30 and TRBJ2-7; D is perhaps TRBD1 (5 bases). V dropped 4 bases and J dropped 3 bases, with 16 bases sitting between them. This CDR3 has 14 amino acids. CDR1 is GTSNPN and CDR2 is SVGIG in the germline V gene (reference sequence). CDR3 DNA sequence: TGTGCCTGGACCTTCGCAGGGTGGAACTACGAGCAGTACTTC. Protein sequence: CAWTFAGWNYEQYF.

The chain is built from TRBV28 and TRBJ2-4, with D possibly being TRBD2 (5 bases). Germline V lookup: CDR1 MDHEN, CDR2 SYDVKM. CDR3 length equals 16 residues. V was cut by 6 bases and J by 0 bases, with 15 bases left in between. CDR3 sequence reads: CASSPGTVLAKNIQYF. CDR3 coding DNA: TGTGCCAGCAGCCCGGGAACAGTTCTAGCCAAAAACATTCAGTACTTC.

This chain links TRBV5-5 with TRBJ1-2; the D gene is possibly TRBD1 (5 bases). V was cut by 2 bases and J by 0 bases, with 14 bases left in between. Germline V gives CDR1 SGHKS, CDR2 YYEKEE (reference sequence). The CDR3 totals 16 residues. CDR3: CASSFSRDSTNYGYTF. For the CDR3, the DNA is TGTGCCAGCAGCTTTTCCCGGGACTCCACTAACTATGGCTACACCTTC.

V usage is TRBV12-3 or TRBV12-4 and J usage is TRBJ2-1, with 7 bases that match TRBD2. The V segment lost 6 bases and the J segment 15 bases; nucleotides outside the gene matches: 11. The CDR3 consists of 12 residues. The CDR3 spells CASRQGTNFRFF. Here the CDR3 DNA reads TGTGCCAGCAGGCAAGGGACTAATTTTAGGTTCTTC.

Comment on this clone: This could be a read error, since a much larger clone is one nucleotide away. The V gene is TRBV25-1, the J gene TRBJ1-2; D ambiguous. V lost 3 bases and J lost 3, with 2 bases in between. The CDR3 covers 11 residues. Germline values: CDR1 MGHDK, CDR2 SYGVNS. The CDR3 DNA sequence: TGTGCCAGCAGTGACTACTATGGCTACACCTTC. This sequence encodes CASSDYYGYTF.

This chain joins TRBV28 and TRBJ1-6, with 8 bases aligning to TRBD1. The ends lost 5 bases at V and 5 bases at J; junction bases unmatched: 5. Germline lookup yields CDR1 MDHEN and CDR2 SYDVKM. This CDR3 is built from 15 residues. The CDR3 nucleotides read TGTGCCAGCAGTAAAGGACAGGGTGATAATTCACCCCTCCACTTT. It translates to CASSKGQGDNSPLHF.

The chain combines TRBV5-8 with TRBJ1-1; tentative D call: TRBD1 (5 bases). Germline values: CDR1 SGHTS, CDR2 YDEGEE. Between the trimmed V and J ends, which lost 0 bases and 5 bases, there was a span of 11 bases. This CDR3 region has 14 residues. The CDR3 loop reads CASSLVGARTEAFF. The CDR3 DNA reads as TGTGCCAGCAGCTTGGTTGGGGCGCGGACTGAAGCTTTCTTT.

V is TRBV6-5 and J is TRBJ2-1; 8 bases fit TRBD2. Germline V gives CDR1 MNHEY, CDR2 SVGAGI. V lost 10 bases to trimming and J lost 9 bases; unmatched junction nucleotides: 14. CDR3 length equals 14 residues. The CDR3 bases are TGTGCCACCCCAACGACGGGAGGGCAGGGTGAGCAGTTCTTC. It yields the protein CATPTTGGQGEQFF.

This clone was detected only a few times. The J gene is TRBJ2-1, the V gene TRBV6-4, with TRBD2 matching over 9 bases. The CDR3 length is 14 residues. The V segment lost 6 bases and the J segment 8 bases; nucleotides outside the gene matches: 8. In germline, CDR1 is MRHNA, CDR2 SNTAGT. The CDR3 DNA is TGTGCCAGCAGAGTAGAAGCGGGAGGATATGAGCAGTTCTTC. Protein product: CASRVEAGGYEQFF.

The J gene is TRBJ1-5, the V gene TRBV30, with 7 bases matching TRBD1. The germline gives CDR1 GTSNPN, CDR2 SVGIG (reference sequence). V lost 4 bases to trimming and J lost 4 bases; unmatched junction nucleotides: 7. This CDR3 has 14 amino acids. The CDR3 reads CAWNLGQPNQPQHF. DNA of the CDR3: TGTGCCTGGAACCTGGGACAGCCTAATCAGCCCCAGCATTTT.

The gene calls are TRBV30 and TRBJ1-4; tentative D call: TRBD1 (6 bases). The CDR3 covers 17 residues. Germline V gene sequence: CDR1 GTSNPN, CDR2 SVGIG (reference sequence). Deletions cut 1 base from V and 6 bases from J, with 21 bases between. The CDR3: CAWSDVRGGSLDEKLFF. Here the CDR3 DNA reads TGTGCCTGGAGTGACGTCAGGGGAGGGTCGCTAGATGAAAAACTGTTTTTT.

In this sample, this clone turned up once. The chain employs TRBV5-6 and TRBJ2-3; possibly TRBD2 for D (6 bases). The CDR3 runs 15 residues. V lost 5 bases and J 1 base, leaving 14 bases between the germline ends. Germline CDR1 reads SGHDT; CDR2 reads YYEEEE. Here the CDR3 DNA reads TGTGCCAGCAGATTTAGCGGTCGGGGCACAGATACGCAGTATTTT. This encodes CASRFSGRGTDTQYF.

V usage is TRBV7-9 and J usage is TRBJ2-1; D ambiguous. The germline V gene encodes CDR1 SEHNR and CDR2 FQNEAQ (reference sequence). Trimming cost V 7 bases and J 3 bases, with 19 bases left between them. The CDR3 length is 16 residues. Here the CDR3 DNA reads TGTGCCAGCACCACCCCCCGGAGCCAAGACTACAATGAGCAGTTCTTC. Its translation: CASTTPRSQDYNEQFF.

The DNA of the CDR3 is TGTGCCAGCAGCTCGGCCGTCGGGACATTACAAGAGACCCAGTACTTC. Its translation: CASSSAVGTLQETQYF. The V and J genes are TRBV5-5 and TRBJ2-5; D is possibly TRBD1 (6 bases). V was pared by 3 bases and J by 2 bases, with 17 bases between. The CDR3 runs 16 residues. Germline V gene sequence: CDR1 SGHKS, CDR2 YYEKEE (reference sequence).

There are a few counts of this clone. The gene calls are TRBV2 and TRBJ1-4; D uncertain. This CDR3 contains 16 residues. Germline V CDR1 and CDR2: SNHLY, FYNNEI. Trimming left V 6 bases short and J 0 bases short, with 14 bases between. In DNA, the CDR3 is TGTGCCAGCAGGGAGCTTGTGGGTGCAACTAATGAAAAACTGTTTTTT. Translating gives CASRELVGATNEKLFF.

The CDR3 region has the DNA TGTGCCACCAGCAGGACAGGGAACTATGGCTACACCTTC. This encodes CATSRTGNYGYTF. J is TRBJ1-2 and V is TRBV15, with TRBD1 matching 7 bases. With 3 bases clipped from V and 2 bases from J, the junction kept 0 bases outside the gene matches. Per germline, CDR1 LNHNV and CDR2 YYDKDF (reference sequence). The CDR3 length is 13 residues.

This chain links TRBV5-4 with TRBJ1-5; 7 bases agree with TRBD1. The J segment lost 5 bases and the V segment lost 0 bases, leaving 5 bases of the junction unmatched. The CDR3 is 15 residues long. The germline gives CDR1 SGHNT, CDR2 YYREEE (reference sequence). The CDR3: CASSLGGRGDQPQHF. The CDR3 region has the DNA TGTGCCAGCAGCTTGGGGGGCAGGGGGGATCAGCCCCAGCATTTT.

The V gene is TRBV5-1, the J gene TRBJ1-1; 7 bases are shared with TRBD1. CDR3 size: 15 residues. V trimming: 0 bases; J trimming: 4 bases; junction bases outside the gene matches: 6. Per the germline V gene, CDR1 is SGHRS and CDR2 is YFSETQ. CDR3 amino acids: CASSLGTGSGTEAFF. For the CDR3, the DNA is TGCGCCAGCAGCTTGGGGACAGGTTCCGGCACTGAAGCTTTCTTT. Supplemented by reference TRBV5-1 and TRBJ1-1, the full variable domain reads KAGVTQTPRYLIKTRGQQVTLSCSPISGHRSVSWYQQTPGQGLQFLFEYFSETQRNKGNFPGRFSGRQFSNSRSEMNVSTLELGDSALYLCASSLGTGSGTEAFFGQGTRLTVV.

The J gene is TRBJ2-5, the V gene TRBV24-1; 9 bases map to TRBD1. The J segment lost 5 bases and the V segment lost 3 bases, leaving 9 bases of the junction unmatched. The CDR3 spans 16 residues. Germline V gene lookup returns CDR1 KGHDR and CDR2 SFDVKD. Written as DNA, the CDR3 is TGTGCCACCAGTGATCCAGGGACAGGGTTCATGGAGACCCAGTACTTC. Translating gives CATSDPGTGFMETQYF.

The rearrangement uses TRBV7-6 and TRBJ2-3; tentatively, D is TRBD2 (6 bases). Looked up from germline, CDR1 is SGHVS and CDR2 is FNYEAQ. V shed 4 bases and J shed 1 base, with 12 bases lying between them. This CDR3 has 15 residues. CDR3 coding DNA: TGTGCCAGCAGCTCCAGACTAGGGGGCACAGATACGCAGTATTTT. It codes for CASSSRLGGTDTQYF.

This chain uses TRBV12-2 with TRBJ1-3; TRBD1 is the table's D call, not checked against the DNA. TRBV12-2 is reported as a pseudogene. The CDR3 extends over 11 amino acids. CDR3 DNA: TGTGCAAGTCGTCAGGGAAACACCATATATTTT. Its translation: CASRQGNTIYF.

The V gene is TRBV5-1, the J gene TRBJ1-1; D is undetermined. With 1 base removed from V and 5 bases from J, the gap between germline ends came to 12 bases. The CDR3 spans 14 residues. From germline, CDR1 is SGHRS and CDR2 YFSETQ. The CDR3, as DNA: TGCGCCAGCAGCTTGTTGGAGAAAGAAACTGAAGCTTTCTTT. Amino acids: CASSLLEKETEAFF.

The CDR3 here is CAWSERTGPNYGYTF. In DNA, the CDR3 is TGTGCCTGGAGTGAACGGACAGGGCCTAACTATGGCTACACCTTC. V usage is TRBV30 and J usage is TRBJ1-2; 8 bases map to TRBD1. The J segment lost 0 bases and the V segment lost 1 base, leaving 4 bases of the junction unmatched. CDR3 size: 15 residues. Germline loops: CDR1 GTSNPN, CDR2 SVGIG (reference sequence). Full variable domain (outside the CDR3, taken from reference TRBV30 and TRBJ1-2): SQTIHQWPATLVQPVGSPLSLECTVEGTSNPNLYWYRQAAGRGLQLLFYSVGIGQISSEVPQNLSASRPQDRQFILSSKKLLLSDSGFYLCAWSERTGPNYGYTFGSGTRLTVV.